The 15 T cell receptor beta chains below were found in one sample sequenced in a study of T cell responses to AZD1222 COVID-19 vaccine. The assay was immunoSEQ multiplex PCR, and TCRdb's table has in-frame clones only and misses some. The sample lists about 88,000 clones; approximately 90% were seen once. The starting material was peripheral blood, obtained on day 0 of MenACWY control vaccination. The receptors originated from an adult in good health.

The gene calls are TRBV2 and TRBJ1-5; D might be TRBD1 (6 bases). Germline V gene data show CDR1 as SNHLY and CDR2 as FYNNEI. The CDR3 has 13 residues. Trimming cost V 5 bases and J 5 bases, with 10 bases left between them. For the CDR3, the DNA is TGTGCCAGCAGTATGGCAGGGGATCAGCCCCAGCATTTT. This gives the protein CASSMAGDQPQHF.

The chain links TRBV20-1 to TRBJ2-7; D possibly corresponds to TRBD1 (6 bases). The CDR3 covers 11 residues. Germline V lookup: CDR1 DFQATT, CDR2 SNEGSKA (reference sequence). Trimming left V 5 bases short and J 5 bases short, with 10 bases between. CDR3 bases: TGCAGTGCTTCACAGGGTAACGAGCAGTACTTC. Residues: CSASQGNEQYF.

The chain joins TRBV29-1 to TRBJ1-2, with a weak D call TRBD1 (5 bases). The CDR3 runs 14 residues. V gave up 8 bases and J gave up 0 bases, with 16 bases separating them. Germline assignment: CDR1 SQVTM and CDR2 ANQGSEA. In DNA form, the CDR3 reads TGCAGCTCACGAGGAGGGACCTCTAACTATGGCTACACCTTC. Protein product: CSSRGGTSNYGYTF.

V is TRBV7-2 and J is TRBJ1-4; D is possibly TRBD1 (6 bases). Germline V gene lookup returns CDR1 SGHTA and CDR2 FQGNSA. The CDR3 extends over 14 amino acids. Trimming left V 3 bases short and J 6 bases short, with 11 bases between. CDR3 sequence: CASSFAPGDEKLFF. CDR3 nucleotide sequence: TGTGCCAGCAGCTTTGCCCCAGGGGATGAAAAACTGTTTTTT.

The V and J genes are TRBV7-8 and TRBJ1-5, with D possibly matching TRBD1 (5 bases). The germline V gene encodes CDR1 SGHVS and CDR2 FQNEAQ. V dropped 7 bases and J dropped 8 bases, with 21 bases sitting between them. This CDR3 region has 15 residues. The CDR3 protein is CASTRGRSAGEPQHF. In DNA form, the CDR3 reads TGTGCCAGCACGCGTGGGAGGAGTGCGGGGGAGCCCCAGCATTTT.

The V and J genes are TRBV6-6 and TRBJ1-5; D is unresolved. The CDR3 spans 13 residues. The germline gives CDR1 MNHNY, CDR2 SVGAGI (reference sequence). V was trimmed by 4 bases and J by 7 bases, leaving 11 bases between them. This chain's CDR3 is CASSFGEGQPQHF. CDR3 nucleotides: TGTGCCAGCAGTTTCGGGGAAGGACAGCCCCAGCATTTT.

CDR3 in amino acids: CASSEGAGAVDEQYF. The CDR3 DNA follows: TGTGCCAGCAGCGAGGGAGCAGGGGCAGTGGACGAGCAGTACTTC. This chain links TRBV11-3 with TRBJ2-7; D perhaps matches TRBD1 (6 bases). The germline CDR1 and CDR2 sequences are SGHNT and YENEEA. The CDR3 has 15 residues. Trimming removed 5 bases from V and 5 bases from J, with 19 bases in between.

This clone occurred once. V and J are TRBV28 and TRBJ2-3; D ambiguous. The V end lost 4 bases, the J end lost 4 bases, and 15 bases lay between the germline ends. Germline V gene sequence: CDR1 MDHEN, CDR2 SYDVKM. The length of the CDR3 is 15 residues. As DNA, the CDR3 is TGTGCCAGCAGTTCCCCGGAAAGGGTCCCAGATACGCAGTATTTT. Residues: CASSSPERVPDTQYF. Complete variable domain (other parts from reference TRBV28 and TRBJ2-3): DVKVTQSSRYLVKRTGEKVFLECVQDMDHENMFWYRQDPGLGLRLIYFSYDVKMKEKGDIPEGYSVSREKKERFSLILESASTNQTSMYLCASSSPERVPDTQYFGPGTRLTVL.

The gene calls are TRBV3-1 (or the pseudogene TRBV3-2) and TRBJ1-6, with D possibly matching TRBD1 (5 bases). The CDR3 length is 13 residues. V was pared by 11 bases and J by 5 bases, with 13 bases between. CDR1 and CDR2 (germline): LGHDT, YNNKEL (reference sequence). The CDR3 DNA is TGTGCCTGCCGGGGCGCCGATAATTCACCCCTCCACTTT. Translation gives CACRGADNSPLHF.

This clone was seen only once. The J gene is TRBJ2-1, the V gene TRBV12-3 or TRBV12-4; unclear D gene. The CDR3 sequence is 13 residues long. The V end was cut by 5 bases, the J end by 6 bases, with 11 bases between. DNA of the CDR3: TGTGCCAGCAGTCCCTCGATGGGCAATGAGCAGTTCTTC. It is translated as CASSPSMGNEQFF.

The chain uses TRBV7-2 and TRBJ1-4, with no clear D. Germline assignment: CDR1 SGHTA and CDR2 FQGNSA. The CDR3 runs 13 residues. V gave up 5 bases and J gave up 6 bases, with 10 bases separating them. The CDR3 loop reads CASSTKAYEKLFF. The CDR3 bases are TGTGCCAGCAGCACTAAGGCCTATGAAAAACTGTTTTTT.

This clone was found once. The chain joins TRBV11-2 to TRBJ2-7, with 7 nucleotides matching TRBD1. The trim removed 3 bases at V and 6 bases at J, leaving 8 bases unmatched. Germline V gives CDR1 SGHAT, CDR2 FQNNGV. The CDR3 length is 14 residues. The CDR3 loop is CASSFGDRVREQYF. The CDR3 DNA follows: TGTGCCAGCAGCTTCGGAGACAGGGTTCGCGAGCAGTACTTC.

This rearrangement joins TRBV19 to TRBJ2-7; 10 bases map to TRBD1. The V gene end was trimmed by 5 bases and the J gene end by 2 bases; junction bases not matched to a gene: 6. The CDR3 runs 15 residues. The germline CDR1 and CDR2 sequences are LNHDA and SQIVND (reference sequence). CDR3 nucleotide sequence: TGTGCCAGTAGTCCGGGGACAGGGGTAGCCTACGAGCAGTACTTC. This encodes CASSPGTGVAYEQYF.

The chain has TRBV4-2 and TRBJ2-6; no firm D call. With 0 bases removed from V and 2 bases from J, the gap between germline ends came to 8 bases. Looked up from germline, CDR1 is LGHNA and CDR2 is YNFKEQ. The CDR3 is 16 residues long. The CDR3 spells CASSQDEATGANVLTF. CDR3 nucleotides: TGTGCCAGCAGCCAAGATGAGGCAACTGGGGCCAACGTCCTGACTTTC.

The rearrangement joins TRBV24-1 to TRBJ2-2; D is unresolved. The CDR3 is 14 amino acids. V lost 7 bases and J 2 bases, leaving 10 bases between the germline ends. Per germline, CDR1 KGHDR and CDR2 SFDVKD. CDR3 nucleotides: TGTGCCACCAGCAGATCGATAAACACCGGGGAGCTGTTTTTT. It encodes CATSRSINTGELFF.